These 13 T cell receptor beta chains share one sample of origin, sequenced in a study of Tregs in tolerant kidney transplant recipients. Here immunoSEQ multiplex PCR was the method, and the copy in TCRdb shows in-frame clones only, minus some. Recorded for this sample: tens of thousands of clones. Sequencing was performed on CD4+ T cells from blood, taken before the transplant. These receptors were taken from a human donor who received a combined kidney and bone marrow transplant.

In regard to this clone: The CDR3 end lies 3 residues beyond the end of the read and is filled in from the germline J gene. The rearrangement links TRBV2 to TRBJ2-3, with 7 bases fitting TRBD2. With 8 bases clipped from V and 2 bases from J, the junction kept 22 bases outside the gene matches. Germline CDR1 reads SNHLY; CDR2 reads FYNNEI. The CDR3 totals 19 residues. The sequenced CDR3 bases are TGTGCCAGCCCCCGATCGCCCAAAACAACTAGCGCCCCCACAGATACG. This codes for CASPRSPKTTSAPTDT. The entire CDR3 reads CASPRSPKTTSAPTDTQYF.

Details on this clone: The read comes to an end 3 residues before the CDR3 does, leaving the germline J gene to fill in the end. V is TRBV20-1 and J is TRBJ2-7; 10 bases align to TRBD2. V shed 6 bases, J shed 4 bases, and the junction held 3 bases outside the gene matches. The CDR3 runs 12 residues. The germline gives CDR1 DFQATT, CDR2 SNEGSKA (reference sequence). CDR3 loop: CSAQREGYEQYF. The sequenced CDR3 bases are TGCAGTGCCCAGCGGGAGGGGTACGAG.

As concerns this clone: From the germline J gene comes the end of the CDR3, since the read stops 3 residues before it. V usage is TRBV23-1 and J usage is TRBJ2-2, with a possible D match to TRBD1 (6 bases). TRBV23-1 is classed as an ORF, of uncertain function. Trimming removed 1 base from V and 2 bases from J, with 17 bases in between. This CDR3 region has 18 residues. The sequenced part of the CDR3 DNA is TGCGCCAGCAGTCAATACCCCACAGGGTCCCTAAACACCGGGGAG. This translates into CASSQYPTGSLNTGE. The full CDR3 protein is CASSQYPTGSLNTGELFF.

Comment on this clone: The missing CDR3 end, 3 residues past where the read stops, is filled in from the germline J gene. V usage is TRBV7-3 and J usage is TRBJ2-1; 7 bases map to TRBD1. This CDR3 is 15 amino acids long. Germline-derived CDR1 and CDR2 are SGHTA and FQGTGA. Trimming at V came to 5 bases and at J to 9 bases, leaving 13 bases not matched to a gene. The CDR3 DNA, read in part, is TGTGCCAGCAGCCCAACGGGACAGACGCCTTTTGAG. This gives the protein CASSPTGQTPFE. The whole CDR3 sequence is CASSPTGQTPFEQFF.

As to this clone: The CDR3 extends 3 residues past the end of the read, so its final part is completed from the germline J gene. This chain uses TRBV2 with TRBJ2-3; weak D call: TRBD2 (6 bases). The CDR3 runs 14 residues. From germline, CDR1 is SNHLY and CDR2 FYNNEI. V was pared by 6 bases and J by 0 bases, with 10 bases between. CDR3 residues: CASREGLSTDTQYF. The sequenced CDR3 bases are TGTGCCAGCAGAGAGGGACTTAGCACAGATACG.

Notes on this clone: The read terminates 3 residues ahead of where the CDR3 ends, so the germline J gene completes it. The V and J genes are TRBV5-1 and TRBJ2-7; D unresolved. The CDR3 contains 13 residues. In germline, CDR1 is SGHRS, CDR2 YFSETQ. V lost 4 bases and J lost 2, with 10 bases in between. CDR3 DNA, as far as it was read: TGCGCCAGCAGCGAAGGGTTAACCTACGAG. It specifies CASSEGLTYE. The whole CDR3 region reads CASSEGLTYEQYF.

Notes on this clone: Read sequence stops 3 residues before the CDR3 end, and the germline J gene provides the missing end. The chain combines TRBV30 with TRBJ1-2, with 7 bases identical to TRBD1. The CDR3 is 15 residues long. V lost 0 bases, J lost 2 bases, and 6 bases stayed unmatched. Per germline, CDR1 GTSNPN and CDR2 SVGIG (reference sequence). The CDR3 bases that were read are TGTGCCTGGAGTGTCACCCTGGGACAGAACTATGGC. This translates into CAWSVTLGQNYG. Given in full, the CDR3 is CAWSVTLGQNYGYTF.

Concerning this clone: The observed sequence ends 3 residues before the CDR3 terminus, with the missing tail filled in from the germline J gene. The V call is TRBV30, the J call TRBJ1-6, with 12 nucleotides matching TRBD1. There are 15 residues in the CDR3. The junction had 5 bases not matched to a gene; V was cut back by 4 bases and J by 7 bases. The germline V gene encodes CDR1 GTSNPN and CDR2 SVGIG (reference sequence). CDR3 region: CAWTRDRGHNSPLHF. CDR3 DNA, as far as it was read: TGTGCCTGGACCCGGGACAGGGGGCACAATTCACCC.

With respect to this clone: The DNA ends 3 residues before the CDR3 does, and the rest of the CDR3 is filled in from the germline J gene. The chain employs TRBV6-2 or TRBV6-3 and TRBJ2-1, with 8 positions matching TRBD2. The CDR3 is made up of 15 amino acids. V dropped 5 bases and J dropped 1; count of bases not matched to a gene: 4. Germline V gives CDR1 MNHEY, CDR2 SVGEGT. The covered CDR3 bases are TGTGCCAGCAGTCGAAGCGGGAGTTCCTACAATGAG. As protein: CASSRSGSSYNE. From start to end, the CDR3 is CASSRSGSSYNEQFF.

To note about this clone: The observed sequence ends 3 residues before the CDR3 terminus, with the missing tail filled in from the germline J gene. The chain couples TRBV5-1 to TRBJ2-5; tentative D call: TRBD1 (6 bases). Trimming removed 4 bases at V and 5 bases at J, with 15 bases between. The length of the CDR3 is 14 residues. Germline V lookup: CDR1 SGHRS, CDR2 YFSETQ. Incomplete CDR3 DNA: TGCGCCAGCAGCAATGGACAGTCTTGGGAGACC. Amino acids: CASSNGQSWET. The CDR3 in its entirety is CASSNGQSWETQYF.

To note about this clone: The read falls 3 residues short of the CDR3 end, and the missing part is taken from the germline J gene. This chain links TRBV20-1 with TRBJ2-3; 8 nucleotides agree with TRBD2. CDR1 is DFQATT, CDR2 SNEGSKA, per germline (reference sequence). The J segment lost 0 bases and the V segment lost 3 bases, leaving 8 bases of the junction unmatched. The CDR3 covers 16 residues. CDR3 DNA (partial): TGCAGTGCTAGTAGCGGGGTTTACTCTAGCACAGATACG. Translated, it gives CSASSGVYSSTDT. The whole CDR3 sequence reads CSASSGVYSSTDTQYF.

Remarks on this clone: The CDR3 goes on 3 residues after the read ends, and that part is filled in from the germline J gene. The rearrangement links TRBV18 to TRBJ2-7, with 9 positions matching TRBD1. This CDR3 region has 14 residues. V was clipped by 3 bases and J by 3 bases; unmatched bases: 3. Per germline, CDR1 KGHSH and CDR2 LQKENI. Here the CDR3 reads CASSPPTGGYEQYF. The covered CDR3 bases are TGTGCCAGCTCACCCCCGACAGGGGGCTACGAG. Together with reference TRBV18 and TRBJ2-7, the CDR3 gives the full variable domain: NAGVMQNPRHLVRRRGQEARLRCSPMKGHSHVYWYRQLPEEGLKFMVYLQKENIIDESGMPKERFSAEFPKEGPSILRIQQVVRGDSAAYFCASSPPTGGYEQYFGPGTRLTVT.

Points on this clone: Sequencing ends 3 residues short of the CDR3 end; the germline J gene provides the rest. This rearrangement joins TRBV12-3 or TRBV12-4 to TRBJ2-7; D may be TRBD2 (6 bases). The length of the CDR3 is 13 residues. Trimming shortened V by 7 bases and J by 1 base, and 11 bases separated the two germline ends. The CDR3 DNA, read in part, is TGTGCCAGCACCATAGGAGGGTCCTACGAG. This codes for CASTIGGSYE. Given in full, the CDR3 is CASTIGGSYEQYF.